These 26 T cell receptor beta chains originate from one sample sequenced in a study of OX40 agonist ivuxolimab in advanced cancers. Assay used: immunoSEQ multiplex PCR; TCRdb lists only in-frame clones, some missing. The sample lists roughly 66,000 clones; around 83% were seen once. Sequenced material: CD4+ or CD8+ T cells sorted from blood, taken in a trial of the OX40 agonist ivuxolimab. These receptors were obtained from an adult with an advanced solid tumor such as melanoma, head and neck, liver or kidney cancer.

This clone was detected only once. The chain combines TRBV11-3 with TRBJ2-2; the D is unclear. The CDR3 has 17 residues. Germline CDR1 reads SGHNT; CDR2 reads YENEEA. Trimming took 8 bases from V and 5 from J, leaving 24 bases between them. Here the CDR3 DNA reads TGTGCCAGCCAAAAGCGCGTTTCCGAAGGTTGGACCGGGGAGCTGTTTTTT. This translates into CASQKRVSEGWTGELFF.

The chain carries TRBV5-6 and TRBJ2-7, with 7 nucleotides matching TRBD2. Germline loops: CDR1 SGHDT, CDR2 YYEEEE. The J segment lost 0 bases and the V segment lost 1 base, leaving 1 base of the junction unmatched. The CDR3 covers 14 residues. The CDR3 here is CASSLPSGSYEQYF. The CDR3 bases are TGTGCCAGCAGCTTGCCTAGCGGCTCCTACGAGCAGTACTTC.

The CDR3 DNA reads as TGTGCCAGCAGTTTAGCCCAGGGAGGAAGTCAGCCCCAGCATTTT. This sequence encodes CASSLAQGGSQPQHF. The chain has TRBV27 and TRBJ1-5; TRBD1 is a possible D gene (5 bases). The CDR3 runs to 15 residues. Trimming cost V 2 bases and J 6 bases, with 14 bases left between them. The germline V gene encodes CDR1 MNHEY and CDR2 SMNVEV (reference sequence).

The V call is TRBV5-1, the J call TRBJ2-2; 7 bases agree with TRBD2. After removal of 0 bases from V and 1 base from J, the junction contained 3 bases not matched to a gene. The CDR3 is 16 amino acids. Germline CDR1 is SGHRS and CDR2 is YFSETQ. The CDR3 DNA reads TGCGCCAGCAGCTTGGGCGCTAGCGGGAACACCGGGGAGCTGTTTTTT. Its translation is CASSLGASGNTGELFF.

V usage is TRBV7-8 and J usage is TRBJ2-2, with 8 bases identical to TRBD1. The germline gives CDR1 SGHVS, CDR2 FQNEAQ. V trimming: 1 base; J trimming: 5 bases; junction bases outside the gene matches: 6. CDR3 length: 16 residues. The CDR3 loop reads CASSLDVGQVTGELFF. CDR3 DNA: TGTGCCAGCAGCTTAGACGTGGGACAGGTGACCGGGGAGCTGTTTTTT.

This chain joins TRBV10-1 and TRBJ2-1; 9 nucleotides line up with TRBD2. Trimming took 2 bases from V and 4 from J; bases not matched to a gene: 3. The length of the CDR3 is 15 residues. Looked up from germline, CDR1 is WNHNN and CDR2 is SYGVQD (reference sequence). Here the CDR3 reads CASSEGLATYNEQFF. DNA of the CDR3: TGCGCCAGCAGTGAGGGACTAGCGACTTACAATGAGCAGTTCTTC.

The table lists this clone with a count of one. V usage is TRBV12-5 and J usage is TRBJ1-1, with a tentative D call TRBD1 (6 bases). The CDR3 sequence is 14 residues long. The germline CDR1 and CDR2 sequences are LGHNT and FRNRAP. V dropped 7 bases and J dropped 2 bases, with 14 bases sitting between them. CDR3 DNA: TGTGCTAGTGCCAAACAGGGAATCAACACTGAAGCTTTCTTT. The encoded protein is CASAKQGINTEAFF.

This clone was recorded only once. This chain links TRBV6-4 with TRBJ1-3; D is unclear. Trimming cost V 3 bases and J 3 bases, with 9 bases left between them. This CDR3 has 14 amino acids. Looked up from germline, CDR1 is MRHNA and CDR2 is SNTAGT. The CDR3 loop reads CASSEGGDGNTIYF. CDR3 coding DNA: TGTGCCAGCAGTGAGGGTGGGGATGGAAACACCATATATTTT.

The chain joins TRBV11-3 to TRBJ2-7, with TRBD2 identical over 9 bases. CDR1 and CDR2 from the germline V gene are SGHNT and YENEEA. Trimming cost V 0 bases and J 7 bases; bases outside gene matches: 7. CDR3 size: 15 residues. CDR3 sequence reads: CASSLEASGVLEQYF. The CDR3, as DNA: TGTGCCAGCAGCTTAGAGGCTAGCGGGGTCTTGGAGCAGTACTTC.

The chain has TRBV6-5 and TRBJ1-1; TRBD1 matches at 7 bases. Germline loops: CDR1 MNHEY, CDR2 SVGAGI. The CDR3 consists of 14 residues. Trimming took 8 bases from V and 1 from J; bases not matched to a gene: 7. The CDR3 spells CASGRDSENTEAFF. CDR3 DNA sequence: TGTGCCAGCGGGAGGGACAGCGAGAACACTGAAGCTTTCTTT.

The chain employs TRBV6-1 and TRBJ1-2, with a possible D match to TRBD1 (6 bases). This CDR3 spans 16 amino acids. Germline CDR1 MNHNS, CDR2 SASEGT. Trimming pared 0 bases from V and 2 bases from J, leaving 13 bases between. CDR3 nucleotides: TGTGCCAGCAGTGAAGCGAACAGGGCCCTAAACTATGGCTACACCTTC. It specifies CASSEANRALNYGYTF.

J is TRBJ2-3 and V is TRBV4-2; D uncertain. V shed 4 bases and J shed 4 bases, with 12 bases lying between them. The germline V gene encodes CDR1 LGHNA and CDR2 YNFKEQ. The CDR3 length is 14 residues. The CDR3 nucleotides are TGTGCCAGCAGCCCCCCCAATTCGCCAGATACGCAGTATTTT. It translates to CASSPPNSPDTQYF.

The V call is TRBV5-6, the J call TRBJ2-5, with no clear D. The J call is uncertain, as TRBJ2-7 better fits the DNA end. CDR3 length: 12 residues. The V gene's germline CDR1 is SGHDT and CDR2 YYEEEE. The CDR3 coding sequence is TGTGCCATTCCAGTGGGTACCTACGAGCAGTACTTC. Translation: CAIPVGTYEQYF.

This clone was detected only once. This chain connects TRBV19 to TRBJ1-2, with no clear D. The CDR3 runs 12 residues. Germline V CDR1 and CDR2: LNHDA, SQIVND (reference sequence). Trimming stripped 7 bases from V and 2 bases from J, with 8 bases between. The CDR3 loop is CASNGGNYGYTF. The CDR3 nucleotides read TGTGCCAGTAATGGCGGGAACTATGGCTACACCTTC.

V is TRBV6-4 and J is TRBJ1-4; D unresolved. The CDR3 has 14 residues. CDR1 MRHNA and CDR2 SNTAGT come from the germline V gene. V lost 6 bases to trimming and J lost 8 bases, with 16 bases between them. CDR3 loop: CASSPQPSGEKLFF. The CDR3 DNA sequence: TGTGCCAGCAGCCCCCAGCCTTCGGGGGAAAAACTGTTTTTT.

The V gene is TRBV19, the J gene TRBJ2-1; possibly TRBD2 for D (5 bases). This CDR3 contains 15 residues. Germline V gene lookup returns CDR1 LNHDA and CDR2 SQIVND (reference sequence). V was trimmed by 5 bases and J by 8 bases, leaving 19 bases between them. The CDR3 reads CASSPGDRIIDEQFF. For the CDR3, the DNA is TGTGCCAGTAGTCCCGGGGATAGGATAATCGATGAGCAGTTCTTC.

V is TRBV10-2 and J is TRBJ2-7; the D is unclear. Per germline, CDR1 WSHSY and CDR2 SAAADI. Deletions cut 5 bases from V and 2 bases from J, with 13 bases between. The CDR3 is 14 amino acids. The CDR3 is CASSTLAVPYEQYF. CDR3 coding DNA: TGCGCCAGCAGTACCCTTGCGGTCCCCTACGAGCAGTACTTC.

This clone qualifies as medium-sized (0.01 to 0.1%). The rearrangement links TRBV4-3 to TRBJ2-7; 9 bases agree with TRBD2. This CDR3 contains 16 residues. Germline V gene lookup returns CDR1 LGHNA and CDR2 YSLEER. Germline trimming cut 0 bases from V and 3 bases from J; bases unmatched to any gene: 6. The CDR3 is CASSQDQGSGSYEQYF. The CDR3, as DNA: TGCGCCAGCAGCCAAGATCAAGGTAGCGGGAGCTACGAGCAGTACTTC.

This chain connects TRBV6-5 to TRBJ2-7; maybe TRBD1 (6 bases). Trimming left V 5 bases short and J 2 bases short, with 13 bases between. This CDR3 is built from 14 residues. Germline CDR1 reads MNHEY; CDR2 reads SVGAGI. The DNA for the CDR3 is TGTGCCAGCAGTGCACGGACAGTACCCTACGAGCAGTACTTC. Protein sequence: CASSARTVPYEQYF.

The chain carries TRBV5-6 and TRBJ2-7; D is undetermined. The CDR3 is 14 residues long. The V gene's germline CDR1 is SGHDT and CDR2 YYEEEE. Trimming removed 0 bases from V and 7 bases from J, with 14 bases in between. The CDR3: CASSLAFEEEEQYF. The CDR3 nucleotides are TGTGCCAGCAGCTTGGCCTTTGAAGAGGAAGAGCAGTACTTC.

V usage is TRBV23-1 and J usage is TRBJ2-7, with TRBD2 matching over 7 bases. TRBV23-1 is recorded as an ORF, its role being uncertain. The CDR3 totals 15 residues. V trimming: 1 base; J trimming: 7 bases; junction bases outside the gene matches: 10. CDR3 sequence: CASSQYLADQREQYF. The CDR3 coding sequence is TGCGCCAGCAGTCAATATCTAGCGGACCAGAGGGAGCAGTACTTC.

This clone was observed a handful of times. V and J are TRBV10-1 and TRBJ1-1; D not certain. Trimming pared 7 bases from V and 4 bases from J, leaving 16 bases between. Per the germline V gene, CDR1 is WNHNN and CDR2 is SYGVQD (reference sequence). The CDR3 is 14 residues long. CDR3 in amino acids: CASKLSQESTEAFF. CDR3 nucleotide sequence: TGCGCCAGCAAGCTTTCTCAGGAGAGCACTGAAGCTTTCTTT.

The chain is built from TRBV11-2 and TRBJ2-3; 8 bases align to TRBD2. In germline, CDR1 is SGHAT, CDR2 FQNNGV. This CDR3 is 15 amino acids long. Losses at the gene ends were 3 bases for V and 6 bases for J; bases not matched to a gene: 8. CDR3 amino acids: CASSFISGTGDTQYF. Here the CDR3 DNA reads TGTGCCAGCAGCTTCATTAGCGGGACGGGGGATACGCAGTATTTT.

The chain links TRBV6-1 to TRBJ2-1, with D unresolved. CDR1 and CDR2 (germline): MNHNS, SASEGT. The V and J ends lost 0 bases and 0 bases respectively, with 3 bases between them. The CDR3 is 14 amino acids. The CDR3 sequence is CASSEASSYNEQFF. CDR3 DNA sequence: TGTGCCAGCAGTGAAGCGAGCTCCTACAATGAGCAGTTCTTC.

The V call is TRBV27, the J call TRBJ2-5; D call uncertain. This CDR3 has 10 amino acids. V dropped 9 bases and J dropped 4 bases, with 6 bases sitting between them. Germline V CDR1 and CDR2: MNHEY, SMNVEV (reference sequence). The CDR3 DNA is TGTGCCAGAAGTACAGAGACCCAGTACTTC. It encodes CARSTETQYF.

The chain employs TRBV18 and TRBJ1-5, with D possibly TRBD1 on 5 matching bases. V lost 4 bases and J 3 bases, leaving 10 bases between the germline ends. Germline values: CDR1 KGHSH, CDR2 LQKENI. The CDR3 contains 14 residues. The CDR3 DNA reads TGTGCCAGCTCACACGACAGTGACAATCAGCCCCAGCATTTT. Protein product: CASSHDSDNQPQHF.